This T cell receptor (beta chain) was identified during a study of sequential checkpoint blockade in melanoma. Study-wide results and limits: Rising tumor T-cell fraction and clonality meant about 30 times likelier benefit.

CDR3 size: 13 residues. The V end lost 4 bases, the J end lost 2 bases, and 6 bases lay between the germline ends. CDR1 MNHGY and CDR2 SAAAGT come from the germline V gene. The method was immunoSEQ multiplex PCR; TCRdb's version includes in-frame clones alone and lacks a portion of them. The sample records some 19,000 clones, approximately 30% being singletons. Concerning this clone itself: Its antigen is undetermined.

As to treatment: randomized to nivolumab then ipilimumab (arm A) or the reverse (arm B). The chain uses TRBV6-8 and TRBJ1-3; the D is unclear. The TCR sequence derives from a human donor with melanoma. This material consisted of tumor tissue (inferred from file names), taken from a patient given nivolumab and ipilimumab in sequence. CDR3 in amino acids: CASSSGAGNTIYF. CDR3 in DNA: TGTGCCAGCAGTTCGGGAGCTGGAAACACCATATATTTT.